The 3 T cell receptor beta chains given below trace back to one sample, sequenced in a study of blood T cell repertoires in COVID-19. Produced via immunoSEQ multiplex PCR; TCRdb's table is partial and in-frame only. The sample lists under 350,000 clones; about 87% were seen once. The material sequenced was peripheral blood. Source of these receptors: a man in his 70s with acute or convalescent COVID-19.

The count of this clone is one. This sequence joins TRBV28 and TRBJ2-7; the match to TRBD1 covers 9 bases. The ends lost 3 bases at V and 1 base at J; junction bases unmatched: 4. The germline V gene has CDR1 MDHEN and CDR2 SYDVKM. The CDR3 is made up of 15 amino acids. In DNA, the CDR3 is TGTGCCAGCAGTTTTATAGGGACAGGGTCCTACGAGCAGTACTTC. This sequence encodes CASSFIGTGSYEQYF.

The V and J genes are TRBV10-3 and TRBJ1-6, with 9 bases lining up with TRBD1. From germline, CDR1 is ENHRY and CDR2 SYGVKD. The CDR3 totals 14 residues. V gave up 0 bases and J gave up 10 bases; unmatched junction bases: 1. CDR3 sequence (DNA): TGTGCCATCAGTGAGTCGGACAGGGGATCACCCCTCCACTTT. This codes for CAISESDRGSPLHF.

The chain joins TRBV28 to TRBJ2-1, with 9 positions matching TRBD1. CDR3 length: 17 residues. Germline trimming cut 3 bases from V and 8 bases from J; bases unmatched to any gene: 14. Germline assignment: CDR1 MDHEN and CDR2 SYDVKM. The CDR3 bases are TGTGCCAGCAGTTTTAATCTTGCGGGACAGGGCGGCGATGAGCAGTTCTTC. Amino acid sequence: CASSFNLAGQGGDEQFF. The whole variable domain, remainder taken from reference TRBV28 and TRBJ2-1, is DVKVTQSSRYLVKRTGEKVFLECVQDMDHENMFWYRQDPGLGLRLIYFSYDVKMKEKGDIPEGYSVSREKKERFSLILESASTNQTSMYLCASSFNLAGQGGDEQFFGPGTRLTVL.